This T cell receptor beta chain was identified in a study of blood T cell repertoires in COVID-19. Study summary: The samples span acute and convalescent COVID-19 from the United States, Italy and Spain. Sample material is recorded as cDNA or gDNA derived from T cells, B-cell-depleted T cells, or PBMCs.

In germline, CDR1 is SEHNR, CDR2 FQNEAQ (reference sequence). The J segment lost 6 bases and the V segment lost 5 bases, leaving 3 bases of the junction unmatched. The CDR3 has 13 amino acids. Patients at the Seattle site were enrolled during active infection and followed longitudinally. Clones were read by immunoSEQ multiplex PCR, and TCRdb kept only the in-frame ones, dropping some. The sample lists 350,000 to 400,000 clones; 89% were seen once. Source material: peripheral blood. The clonotype originates from a woman in her thirties with COVID-19, enrolled during active disease. The V call is TRBV7-9, the J call TRBJ2-2; 7 bases are shared with TRBD1. The CDR3 here is CASSVTGAGELFF. The CDR3 DNA is TGTGCCAGCAGCGTTACAGGGGCCGGGGAGCTGTTTTTT.